Many counts were recorded for the clone carrying this T cell receptor beta chain. These data belong to a study of blood T cell repertoires in COVID-19. In the study overall: The United States, Italy and Spain provided the acute and convalescent COVID-19 samples. The analysed material was cDNA or gDNA that came from T cells, B-cell-depleted T cells, or PBMCs.

Source study methods: Scientists estimated how many nucleated cells there were by amplifying reference gene primers. Measured with immunoSEQ multiplex PCR; TCRdb has only the in-frame clones, and not every one. V, J and clone size reflect that table, while D and trimming were determined from the DNA. The data hold approximately 120,000 clones, with about 83% observed a single time. This CDR3 comprises 15 residues. Germline V CDR1 and CDR2: SNHLY, FYNNEI. Trimming shortened V by 6 bases and J by 3 bases, and 15 bases separated the two germline ends. Sequencing was performed on peripheral blood. The chain is built from TRBV2 and TRBJ1-5; D call uncertain. The TCR originated in a human donor in a cohort sampled during active COVID-19. The CDR3 sequence: CASRAVQASNQPQHF. CDR3 nucleotide sequence: TGTGCCAGCAGGGCAGTTCAGGCCTCCAATCAGCCCCAGCATTTT.